This TCR beta chain was identified in a study of beta chain features in type 1 diabetes. The overall study: Regarding age, gender and cell yields, patients proved similar to healthy donors. Analysis included around 100 million sorted cells drawn from all samples.

Once sorted, every population was more than 95% pure. In the case of this clone: What it binds is unknown.

V shed 4 bases, J shed 6 bases, and the junction held 7 bases outside the gene matches. This CDR3 region has 15 residues. Germline CDR1 KGHSY, CDR2 FQNENV. Overall study findings and caveats: Healthy donors had naive, central memory and Treg TCRB repertoires that appeared less similar than those seen among patients. Across all four CD4+ subsets, people with type 1 diabetes showed modestly shorter TCRB CDR3s.

The whole isolated RNA underwent reverse transcription, so sequencing captured expressed TCRB transcripts. Sequencing used immunoSEQ multiplex PCR; TCRdb keeps in-frame clones, though not all of them. Here the sample spans about 160,000 clones, around 7.8% being singletons. Sequenced input: central memory CD4+ T cells from blood. The clonotype originates from a woman in her 40s with type 1 diabetes. This chain uses TRBV16 with TRBJ1-5, with 9 bases matching TRBD1. As DNA, the CDR3 is TGTGCCAGCAGCCCCCCGGGACAGGGAACTCAGCCCCAGCATTTT. Residues: CASSPPGQGTQPQHF.